The source of this T cell receptor beta chain is a study of cytomegalovirus exposure and HLA in healthy donors. As for the study in general: Findings of an earlier analysis included under 140 million unique TCR beta sequences from 200 million or so T cells. Study-wide points: Sequencing likely caused a cluster of highly shared sequence variants. Some TCR beta chains (roughly 150 of them) were listed as cytomegalovirus-associated. DRB1 had the most TCR associations and HLA-C the fewest, a later analysis found, with rates varying by HLA locus.

This PCR relied on a set of 60 Vbeta primers and 13 Jbeta primers. Here immunoSEQ multiplex PCR was the method, and the copy in TCRdb shows in-frame clones only, minus some. Here the sample spans under 250,000 clones, around 85% being singletons. V shed 7 bases and J 2 bases; nucleotides not matched to a gene: 9. The CDR3 sequence is 17 residues long. Germline V gene data show CDR1 as SQVTM and CDR2 as ANQGSEA. As to this clone: The antigen is not known.

The source is a human donor in good health. The sample taken for sequencing was PBMCs. V gene TRBV29-1 combines with J gene TRBJ2-1; 15 bases agree with TRBD2. CDR3 coding DNA: TGCAGCGGAATGGGACTAGCGGGAGGAGGGGCCTACAATGAGCAGTTCTTC. The encoded protein is CSGMGLAGGGAYNEQFF.